The present entry profiles one T cell receptor beta chain with its context. Its antigen is still unknown. These data belong to a study of OX40 agonist ivuxolimab in advanced cancers. Overall study: Partial responses were observed in three patients, of whom one had hepatocellular carcinoma and two had cutaneous melanoma.

Whole-study results and caveats: Also present in some nonresponders was a low level of normalized T-cell clonal expansion. Blood T cells, both CD4+ and CD8+, expanded clonally by week 6 at 0.1 to 3.0 mg/kg.

CDR1 and CDR2 (germline): MDHEN, SYDVKM. The CDR3 is made up of 19 amino acids. V was cut by 5 bases and J by 0 bases, with 22 bases left in between. Data came from immunoSEQ multiplex PCR; TCRdb stores just in-frame clones and leaves some out. The sample lists approximately 74,000 clones; around 83% were seen once. This TCR was sampled from an adult with an advanced solid tumor such as melanoma, head and neck, liver or kidney cancer. The V and J genes are TRBV28 and TRBJ1-4, with a possible D match to TRBD1 (6 bases). The sequencing used CD4+ or CD8+ T cells sorted from blood, collected in a trial of the OX40 agonist ivuxolimab. The CDR3 nucleotides read TGTGCCAGCAGTCCCCTTCGGGACACCGGTTCCGCAACTAATGAAAAACTGTTTTTT. Translating gives CASSPLRDTGSATNEKLFF.